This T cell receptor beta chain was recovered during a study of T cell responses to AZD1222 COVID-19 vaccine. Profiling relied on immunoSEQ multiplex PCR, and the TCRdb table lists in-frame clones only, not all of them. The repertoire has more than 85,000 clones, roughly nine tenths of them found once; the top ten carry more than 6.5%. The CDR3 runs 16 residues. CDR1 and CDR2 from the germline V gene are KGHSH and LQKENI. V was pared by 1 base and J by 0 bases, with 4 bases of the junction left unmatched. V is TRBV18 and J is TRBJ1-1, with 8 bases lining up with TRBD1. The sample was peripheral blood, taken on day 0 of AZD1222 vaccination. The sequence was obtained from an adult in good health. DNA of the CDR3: TGTGCCAGCTCACCACGGACAGGGACGATGAACACTGAAGCTTTCTTT. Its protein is CASSPRTGTMNTEAFF.